This T cell receptor (beta chain) comes out of a study of blood T cell repertoires in COVID-19. Per the germline V gene, CDR1 is KGHSH and CDR2 is LQKENI. The length of the CDR3 is 16 residues. V lost 2 bases to trimming and J lost 2 bases; unmatched junction nucleotides: 4. Original processing notes: Amplification of reference gene primers provided the estimated nucleated cell counts. Clones were read by immunoSEQ multiplex PCR, and TCRdb kept only the in-frame ones, dropping some. That table furnishes V, J and clone size, whereas the DNA furnished D and trimming. The sample includes almost 500,000 clones, 75% to 90% of them seen just once. Participants were aged about 18 to 90 years, lived in under 30 US areas, and enrolled virtually. Cohort allocation depended upon clinical history that participants reported. Two consecutive negative NP/OP PCR tests, clearance, or resolved symptoms defined Cohort 3 recovery.

The chain carries TRBV18 and TRBJ2-3, with 10 bases lining up with TRBD2. What was sequenced was PBMCs or T cells enriched from blood (not recorded which). The receptor comes from a woman aged 55-70 years who had recovered from COVID-19. The CDR3 DNA sequence: TGTGCCAGCTCACCAAGTAGCGGGGGGTCCACAGATACGCAGTATTTT. Translating gives CASSPSSGGSTDTQYF.